These 17 T cell receptor beta chains were sequenced from one sample in a study of CD8+CD57+ T cells in acquired aplastic anemia. Genomic DNA constituted the template upon which TCR beta VDJ and CDR3 profiling was performed. TCRdb reprocessed the reads via MiXCR and lists one record per CDR3 protein. The sample carries some 220,000 distinct CDR3 sequences, roughly 33% recorded once. Sequencing was carried out using sorted CD4+, CD8+, or CD8+CD57+ T cells (not recorded which) from PBMCs. The receptors stem from a human donor in good health, serving as a control.

The V gene is TRBV4-1, the J gene TRBJ1-5, with unresolved D. Germline assignment: CDR1 MGHRA and CDR2 YSYEKL. V gave up 0 bases and J gave up 6 bases, with 6 bases separating them. This CDR3 is built from 13 residues. The CDR3: CASSQDPGQPQHF. The CDR3, as DNA: TGCGCCAGCAGCCAAGATCCGGGTCAGCCCCAGCATTTT.

The V gene is TRBV5-6, the J gene TRBJ2-1; 9 bases line up with TRBD1. The CDR3 runs to 15 residues. V lost 2 bases to trimming and J lost 5 bases; unmatched junction nucleotides: 5. Germline V gene data show CDR1 as SGHDT and CDR2 as YYEEEE. The CDR3 is CASSFTGQGNNEQFF. The CDR3 DNA is TGTGCCAGCAGCTTTACCGGACAGGGGAACAATGAGCAGTTCTTC.

The CDR3 nucleotides read TGTGCCAGCAGTGGGGATCTGGATAATTCACCCCTCCACTTT. It yields the protein CASSGDLDNSPLHF. The rearrangement uses TRBV2 and TRBJ1-6; D unresolved. Trimming left V 4 bases short and J 5 bases short, with 9 bases between. Germline CDR1 and CDR2: SNHLY and FYNNEI. CDR3 length: 14 residues.

This clonotype was detected ten times or more. This sequence joins TRBV20-1 and TRBJ2-1; TRBD1 might be the D (6 bases). Per the germline V gene, CDR1 is DFQATT and CDR2 is SNEGSKA (reference sequence). Trimming removed 3 bases at V and 4 bases at J, with 13 bases between. The CDR3 contains 14 residues. CDR3 loop: CSASTGTLYNEQFF. In DNA form, the CDR3 reads TGCAGTGCTAGCACCGGGACACTATACAATGAGCAGTTCTTC.

This clonotype appeared many times. The CDR3: CASSLRLTEAFF. CDR3 in DNA: TGTGCCAGCAGTTTGCGACTCACTGAAGCTTTCTTT. The chain employs TRBV12-3 or TRBV12-4 and TRBJ1-1; D is ambiguous. The CDR3 runs 12 residues. V lost 3 bases and J lost 4, with 6 bases in between.

The V call is TRBV18, the J call TRBJ2-3; D gene uncertain. Per the germline V gene, CDR1 is KGHSH and CDR2 is LQKENI. CDR3 length: 17 residues. Trimming shortened V by 0 bases and J by 3 bases, and 16 bases separated the two germline ends. The CDR3 is CASSPPFDWASTDTQYF. CDR3 sequence (DNA): TGTGCCAGCTCACCACCGTTTGACTGGGCTAGTACAGATACGCAGTATTTT.

This clonotype was recorded only once. The V gene is TRBV20-1, the J gene TRBJ2-7, with D possibly matching TRBD1 (6 bases). CDR3 length: 10 residues. Looked up from germline, CDR1 is DFQATT and CDR2 is SNEGSKA (reference sequence). Trimming took 8 bases from V and 5 from J, leaving 10 bases between them. This CDR3 reads CSSRGDEQYF. In DNA form, the CDR3 reads TGCAGTAGCAGGGGTGACGAGCAGTACTTC.

This clonotype was seen many times. This chain links TRBV25-1 with TRBJ2-7; 10 bases are a match to TRBD2. Germline CDR1 is MGHDK and CDR2 is SYGVNS. This CDR3 contains 17 residues. V was pared by 1 base and J by 2 bases, with 8 bases of the junction left unmatched. The DNA for the CDR3 is TGTGCCAGCAGTGAATGGGGGCTAGCGGGGGCCACCTACGAGCAGTACTTC. Translating it yields CASSEWGLAGATYEQYF.

The sample holds many counts of this clonotype. The V and J genes are TRBV4-2 and TRBJ1-3; 7 positions match TRBD1. This CDR3 has 13 amino acids. Trimming took 3 bases from V and 6 from J; bases not matched to a gene: 2. Germline CDR1 reads LGHNA; CDR2 reads YNFKEQ. CDR3 bases: TGTGCCAGCAGCCATGACAGGGCAAACACCATATATTTT. Translation: CASSHDRANTIYF.

The chain employs TRBV9 and TRBJ1-1; TRBD1 matches at 9 bases. The V segment lost 3 bases and the J segment 10 bases; nucleotides outside the gene matches: 10. The CDR3 sequence is 14 residues long. CDR1 and CDR2 from the germline V gene are SGDLS and YYNGEE. The CDR3 loop reads CASSAGTGLRGAFF. The CDR3 DNA reads TGTGCCAGCAGCGCGGGGACAGGGTTGAGGGGAGCTTTCTTT. Full variable domain (remainder filled in from reference TRBV9 and TRBJ1-1): DSGVTQTPKHLITATGQRVTLRCSPRSGDLSVYWYQQSLDQGLQFLIQYYNGEERAKGNILERFSAQQFPDLHSELNLSSLELGDSALYFCASSAGTGLRGAFFGQGTRLTVV.

This clonotype has a count of ten or more. The V gene is TRBV25-1, the J gene TRBJ1-3; TRBD1 aligns across 7 bases. J was trimmed by 1 base and V by 1 base; bases with no gene match: 1. Germline values: CDR1 MGHDK, CDR2 SYGVNS. The CDR3 length is 15 residues. The CDR3 DNA reads TGTGCCAGCAGTGAATCAGGGGGTTCTGGAAACACCATATATTTT. This gives the protein CASSESGGSGNTIYF.

In its sample, this clonotype was seen many times. The chain has TRBV3-1 and TRBJ2-7; D unclear. The CDR3 runs to 11 residues. Trimming pared 1 base from V and 5 bases from J, leaving 3 bases between. The germline V gene has CDR1 LGHDT and CDR2 YNNKEL (reference sequence). CDR3 protein: CASSQVHEQYF. The DNA for the CDR3 is TGTGCCAGCAGCCAAGTCCACGAGCAGTACTTC.

The CDR3 reads CASSELRGANTEAFF. The CDR3 region has the DNA TGTGCCAGCAGTGAACTGCGGGGAGCGAACACTGAAGCTTTCTTT. The chain employs TRBV2 and TRBJ1-1, with D unclear. The CDR3 is 15 amino acids. Deletions cut 2 bases from V and 1 base from J, with 11 bases between. From germline, CDR1 is SNHLY and CDR2 FYNNEI.

To note about this clonotype: This may come from a read error, since a much larger clone is one base off. This chain connects TRBV7-3 to TRBJ2-5; TRBD2 is a possible D gene (7 bases). In germline, CDR1 is SGHTA, CDR2 FQGTGA. CDR3 length: 15 amino acids. Trimming shortened V by 6 bases and J by 1 base, and 15 bases separated the two germline ends. For the CDR3, the DNA is TGTGCCAGCAGTCGCGCTGGGGGGGCCCAAGAGACCCAGTACTTC. It encodes CASSRAGGAQETQYF.

The chain links TRBV6-6 to TRBJ2-6; a weak D match, TRBD1 (5 bases). V was pared by 0 bases and J by 8 bases, with 8 bases between. There are 14 residues in the CDR3. CDR1 is MNHNY and CDR2 is SVGAGI in the germline V gene (reference sequence). CDR3 amino acids: CASSYSGPPNVLTF. The CDR3 nucleotides are TGTGCCAGCAGTTACTCGGGGCCCCCCAACGTCCTGACTTTC.

This clonotype turned up a few times. This sequence may be a read error, since a much larger clone differs from it by one base. Here the CDR3 omits its conserved ending phenylalanine or tryptophan, so a read error is the likely source. The V and J genes are TRBV7-9 and TRBJ1-1; D is ambiguous. From germline, CDR1 is SEHNR and CDR2 FQNEAQ (reference sequence). V shed 5 bases and J shed 1 base, with 5 bases lying between them. The CDR3 length is 12 residues. CDR3 residues: CASSLENTEAFL. In DNA form, the CDR3 reads TGTGCCAGCAGCCTGGAGAACACTGAAGCTTTCCTT.

This clonotype was observed once. The chain has TRBV29-1 and TRBJ1-2, with unresolved D. The CDR3 is 12 residues long. CDR1 and CDR2 from the germline V gene are SQVTM and ANQGSEA. The CDR3 DNA reads TGCGCGAGTGGACGGAGTAACTATGGCTACACCTTC. The encoded protein is CASGRSNYGYTF.